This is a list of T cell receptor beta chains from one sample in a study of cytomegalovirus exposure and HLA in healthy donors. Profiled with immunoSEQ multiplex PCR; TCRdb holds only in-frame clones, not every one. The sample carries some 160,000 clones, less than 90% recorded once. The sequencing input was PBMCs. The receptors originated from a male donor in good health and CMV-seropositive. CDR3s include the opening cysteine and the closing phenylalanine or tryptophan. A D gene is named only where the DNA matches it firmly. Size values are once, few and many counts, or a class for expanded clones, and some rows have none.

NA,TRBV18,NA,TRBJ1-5,TGTGCCAGCTCACCCTCCGGGACACAACATCAGCCCCAGCATTTT,CASSPSGTQHQPQHF
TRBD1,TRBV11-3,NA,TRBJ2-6,TGTGCCAGCAGCTACCCCGGGACAGGGCCCTCTGGGGCCAACGTCCTGACTTTC,CASSYPGTGPSGANVLTF
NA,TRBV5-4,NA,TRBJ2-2,TGTGCCAGCAGCCGCGAAACGGGCGGGGAGCTGTTTTTT,CASSRETGGELFF
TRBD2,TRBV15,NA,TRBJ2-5,TGTGCCACCAGCAGAGATCCGGGAGGTAGTGAGACCCAGTACTTC,CATSRDPGGSETQYF
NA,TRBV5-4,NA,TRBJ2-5,TGTGCCAGCAGCTTGGCCCTTTCGTTAGCCCGTCGGGAGACCCAGTACTTC,CASSLALSLARRETQYF
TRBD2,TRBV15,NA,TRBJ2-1,TGTGCCACCAGCGGGGGACTAGCGGACTCCTACAATGAGCAGTTCTTC,CATSGGLADSYNEQFF
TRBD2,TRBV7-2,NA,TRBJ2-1,TGTGCCAGCAGCTTAAGGACTAGCGGGAGCCGCAATGAGCAGTTCTTC,CASSLRTSGSRNEQFF
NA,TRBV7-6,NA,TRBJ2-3,TGTGCCAGCAGCTTAGGGGGACGACTAGTCGCAGATACGCAGTATTTT,CASSLGGRLVADTQYF
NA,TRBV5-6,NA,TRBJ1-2,TGTGCCAGCAGCTTGGGCGGTGGCTACACCTTC,CASSLGGGYTF
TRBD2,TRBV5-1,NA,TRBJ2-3,TGCGCCAGCAGCTTGGTGGGGGGGGCAGATACGCAGTATTTT,CASSLVGGADTQYF
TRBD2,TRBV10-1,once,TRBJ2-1,TGCGCCAGCAGTGACGGGTTCGGCGGGAGGGCCGAGTATGAGCAGTTCTTC,CASSDGFGGRAEYEQFF
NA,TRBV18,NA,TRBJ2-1,TGTGCCAGCTCACCTCAACGAACCGGGATCAGCTCCTACAATGAGCAGTTCTTC,CASSPQRTGISSYNEQFF
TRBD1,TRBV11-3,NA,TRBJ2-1,TGTGCCAGCAGCTCTGGACAGGGGATAAGTGAGCAGTTCTTC,CASSSGQGISEQFF
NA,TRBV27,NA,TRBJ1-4,TGTGCCAGCAGTTTTACAAGGGGCCCTAATGAAAAACTGTTTTTT,CASSFTRGPNEKLFF
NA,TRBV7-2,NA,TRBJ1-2,TGTGCCAGCAGCTATCACAGCGGACACTATGGCTACACCTTC,CASSYHSGHYGYTF
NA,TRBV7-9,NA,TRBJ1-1,TGTGCCAGCAGCAAACCTAAGACAGAGTCTGGGACTGAAGCTTTCTTT,CASSKPKTESGTEAFF
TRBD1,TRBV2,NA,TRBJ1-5,TGTGCCAGCATCCCCGGGACAGGGGCCAATCAGCCCCAGCATTTT,CASIPGTGANQPQHF
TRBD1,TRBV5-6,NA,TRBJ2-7,TGTGCCAGCAGCTTGGTCGGGACAGGTCTCTACGAGCAGTACTTC,CASSLVGTGLYEQYF
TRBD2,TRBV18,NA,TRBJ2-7,TGTGCCAGCTCACCAACCCGGACTAGTTTGGGCGAGCAGTACTTC,CASSPTRTSLGEQYF
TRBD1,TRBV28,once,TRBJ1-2,TGTGCCAGCAGTTTAGGTACCGGGACAGGCCTCTATGGCTACACCTTC,CASSLGTGTGLYGYTF
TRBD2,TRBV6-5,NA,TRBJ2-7,TGTGCCAGCAGTTACTCAGGCGGGAGCTCCTACGAGCAGTACTTC,CASSYSGGSSYEQYF
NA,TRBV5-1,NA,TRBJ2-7,TGCGCCAGCATGGACAGCTCCTACGAGCAGTACTTC,CASMDSSYEQYF
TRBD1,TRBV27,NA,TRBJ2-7,TGTGCCAGCAGTTTCGGACAGGGGCTATCCTACGAGCAGTACTTC,CASSFGQGLSYEQYF
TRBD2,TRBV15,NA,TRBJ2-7,TGTGCCACCCGGACTAGCGGTACCTACGAGCAGTACTTC,CATRTSGTYEQYF
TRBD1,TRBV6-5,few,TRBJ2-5,TGTGCCAGCAGTTACTCAGACAGGGCCCTGGCAGGGGCCCAGTACTTC,CASSYSDRALAGAQYF
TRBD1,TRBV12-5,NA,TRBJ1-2,TGTGCTAGTGGTTTGGTAGGGGGCGGTAACTATGGCTACACCTTC,CASGLVGGGNYGYTF
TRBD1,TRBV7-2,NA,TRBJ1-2,TGTGCCAGCAGCTCCTCCGGGACAGGGAAAGGCTACACCTTC,CASSSSGTGKGYTF
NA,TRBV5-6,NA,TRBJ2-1,TGTGCCAGCAGCTTGGACATTCCAACCTACAATGAGCAGTTCTTC,CASSLDIPTYNEQFF
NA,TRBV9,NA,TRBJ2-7,TGTGCCAGCAGCGTAGCCCCCTTCTCCTACGAGCAGTACTTC,CASSVAPFSYEQYF
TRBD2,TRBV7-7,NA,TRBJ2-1,TGTGCTAGCAGCTTCGGACTAGCGGGGAATGAGCAGTTCTTC,CASSFGLAGNEQFF
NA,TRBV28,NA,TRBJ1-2,TGTGCCAGCAGTTTGGGCGACTATGGCTACACCTTC,CASSLGDYGYTF
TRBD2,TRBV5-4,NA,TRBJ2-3,TGTGCCAGCAGCTTGGCCATGCTAGCGGAAACAGATACGCAGTATTTT,CASSLAMLAETDTQYF
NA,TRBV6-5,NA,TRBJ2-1,TGTGCCAGCAGGCCTAGGGTAGGGGGTTACAATGAGCAGTTCTTC,CASRPRVGGYNEQFF
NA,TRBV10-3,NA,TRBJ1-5,TGTGCCATCAGTGAGGAGACAGGAGCCCTTGGGGGCAATCAGCCCCAGCATTTT,CAISEETGALGGNQPQHF
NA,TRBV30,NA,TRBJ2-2,TGTGCCTGGAGTCCCGATTGGGCCCGCGCATCGAACACCGGGGAGCTGTTTTTT,CAWSPDWARASNTGELFF
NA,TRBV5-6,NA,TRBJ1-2,TGTGCCAGCAGCTTTCGTGGCCTTTGGGGCTACACCTTC,CASSFRGLWGYTF
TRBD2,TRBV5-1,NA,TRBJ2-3,TGCGCCAGCAGCAATCTAGCGGGAGGGAGGTCAGATACGCAGTATTTT,CASSNLAGGRSDTQYF
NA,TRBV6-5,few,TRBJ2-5,TGTGCCAGCAGCGGGATAGAGACCCAGTACTTC,CASSGIETQYF
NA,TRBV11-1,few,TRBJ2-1,TGTGCCAGCAGCCCCCGGCTAGCGCTTAGACCTGAGCAGTTCTTC,CASSPRLALRPEQFF
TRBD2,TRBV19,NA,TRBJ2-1,TGTGCCAGTAGTATGTCCCGCGGGAGGAGAGGGACGAATGAGCAGTTCTTC,CASSMSRGRRGTNEQFF
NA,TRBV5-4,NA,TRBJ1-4,TGTGCCAGCAGCCCACAGGAATCTAATGAAAAACTGTTTTTT,CASSPQESNEKLFF
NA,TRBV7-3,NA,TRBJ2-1,TGTGCCAGCAGGACCCCCACAGGTCAGAATGAGCAGTTCTTC,CASRTPTGQNEQFF
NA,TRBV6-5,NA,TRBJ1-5,TGTGCCAGCAGGGAACAGGGAAATAGCAATCGGCCCCAGCATTTT,CASREQGNSNRPQHF
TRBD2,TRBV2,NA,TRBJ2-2,TGTGCCAGCAGTCCGGGAGCGGGAGGCACCGGGGAGCTGTTTTTT,CASSPGAGGTGELFF
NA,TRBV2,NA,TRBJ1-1,TGTGCCAGCGTTGGACAGTCGAACACTGAAGCTTTCTTT,CASVGQSNTEAFF
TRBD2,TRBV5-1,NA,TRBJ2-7,TGCGCCCGGGCCGGGTGGGGACTAGCGGGAAACTTATGGGGCGAGCAGTACTTC,CARAGWGLAGNLWGEQYF
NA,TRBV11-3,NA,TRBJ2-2,TGTGCCAGCAGCGCTGTTCGGCTTAACACCGGGGGGCTGTTTTTT,CASSAVRLNTGGLFF
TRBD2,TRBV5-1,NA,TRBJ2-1,TGCGCCAGCAGCGCTAGCGGCACCTACAATGAGCAGTTCTTC,CASSASGTYNEQFF
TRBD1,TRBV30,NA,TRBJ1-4,TGTGCCTGGATACCCGGGACAGAAAATGAAAAACTGTTTTTT,CAWIPGTENEKLFF
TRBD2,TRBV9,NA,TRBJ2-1,TGTGCCAGCAGCACATTCCCGGGACTAGCGACGAATGAGCAGTTCTTC,CASSTFPGLATNEQFF
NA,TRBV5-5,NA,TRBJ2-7,TGTGCCAGCAGCTTGGGACAGTACCCCTACGAGCAGTACTTC,CASSLGQYPYEQYF
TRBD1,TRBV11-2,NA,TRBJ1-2,TGTGCCAGCAGCGCCGGGACAGTAGAAATGACAGTGGCGGATGGCTACACCTTC,CASSAGTVEMTVADGYTF
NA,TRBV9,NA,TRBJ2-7,TGTGCCAGCAGCGTAACCGGACAGTCGGGCTACGAGCAGTACTTC,CASSVTGQSGYEQYF